This T cell receptor (beta chain) was identified in a study of blood T cell repertoires in COVID-19. As for the study in general: From the United States, Italy and Spain came samples of acute and convalescent COVID-19. PBMCs, B-cell-depleted T cells, or T cells were the source of the cDNA or gDNA that made up the material.

Authors' methods: Estimated nucleated cell counts came from reference gene primer amplification. TCRdb's copy holds only in-frame clones and misses some; the assay was immunoSEQ multiplex PCR. V, J and clone size derive from that table, while D and trimming were established from the DNA sequence. The table includes approximately 300,000 clones, over 75% detected once. The CDR3 loop spans 16 amino acids. Germline V gene sequence: CDR1 SGHRS, CDR2 YFSETQ. V was shortened by 0 bases and J by 7 bases, with 16 bases between the two germline ends. The gene calls are TRBV5-1 and TRBJ1-4; D ambiguous. Sequenced material: peripheral blood. This receptor was taken from a woman aged 50 to 65 with active or convalescent COVID-19. CDR3 in DNA: TGCGCCAGCAGCTTGGGATGGAGCCAGTTAAGTGAAAAACTGTTTTTT. Amino acids: CASSLGWSQLSEKLFF.